This passage covers 10 T cell receptor beta chains from one sample sequenced in a study of metastatic and nonmetastatic thyroid tumors. Not a single patient had been given any form of treatment at any point before undergoing thyroid surgery. TCRdb reassembled clones from the PCR reads with MiXCR. This sample has several thousand clones; approximately 40% occur once, and the top ten carry 35% to 50%. Sequenced: tumor tissue. These receptors were collected from a female donor with papillary thyroid cancer or a benign thyroid nodule (not recorded which). Some clones in this sample may be carry-over from other donors' samples.

The chain combines TRBV20-1 with TRBJ1-2; the D is unclear. Between the trimmed V and J ends, which lost 5 bases and 0 bases, there was a span of 7 bases. This CDR3 has 12 residues. CDR1 DFQATT and CDR2 SNEGSKA come from the germline V gene (reference sequence). CDR3 coding DNA: TGCAGTGCTCTGGAGACTAACTATGGCTACACCTTC. It yields the protein CSALETNYGYTF.

J is TRBJ2-1 and V is TRBV2; D call uncertain. Trimming took off 8 bases at V and 7 bases at J, with 12 bases between the two ends. Germline CDR1 SNHLY, CDR2 FYNNEI. There are 12 residues in the CDR3. Here the CDR3 reads CASGYRDNEQFF. CDR3 DNA: TGTGCCAGCGGGTATCGAGATAATGAGCAGTTCTTC.

Sample share makes this clone medium-sized. This chain links TRBV28 with TRBJ1-5, with 9 bases identical to TRBD1. Per germline, CDR1 MDHEN and CDR2 SYDVKM. V trimming: 2 bases; J trimming: 5 bases; junction bases outside the gene matches: 4. The CDR3 has 15 residues. In nucleotides, the CDR3 is TGTGCCAGCAGTTTACGAGGACAGGGGCATCAGCCCCAGCATTTT. Amino acid sequence: CASSLRGQGHQPQHF. Looking up the rest from reference TRBV28 and TRBJ1-5 gives the full variable domain: DVKVTQSSRYLVKRTGEKVFLECVQDMDHENMFWYRQDPGLGLRLIYFSYDVKMKEKGDIPEGYSVSREKKERFSLILESASTNQTSMYLCASSLRGQGHQPQHFGDGTRLSIL.

The chain is built from TRBV18 and TRBJ2-1; D is unresolved. V was clipped by 2 bases and J by 9 bases, with 11 bases between them. This CDR3 is built from 13 residues. Germline V CDR1 and CDR2: KGHSH, LQKENI. In DNA form, the CDR3 reads TGTGCCAGCTCACCAGGTTTAGGCGGTGAGCAGTTCTTC. Its translation: CASSPGLGGEQFF.

In this sample, this clone is medium-sized. The rearrangement links TRBV18 to TRBJ2-5; 7 bases are a match to TRBD2. CDR1 is KGHSH and CDR2 is LQKENI in the germline V gene. Trimming removed 4 bases from V and 4 bases from J; junction bases left unmatched: 6. The CDR3 runs to 14 residues. The chain's CDR3 is CASSQSGAGETQYF. The CDR3 DNA is TGTGCCAGCTCACAAAGCGGGGCGGGAGAGACCCAGTACTTC.

The table lists this clone with a few counts. The same CDR3 arises from other DNA sequences in this sample as well. The chain is built from TRBV27 and TRBJ2-2; D unclear. Trimming removed 3 bases at V and 4 bases at J, with 9 bases between. Germline V gene sequence: CDR1 MNHEY, CDR2 SMNVEV (reference sequence). CDR3 length: 14 amino acids. The CDR3 spells CASSFVTLTGELFF. DNA for the CDR3: TGTGCCAGCAGTTTCGTTACTCTCACCGGGGAGCTGTTTTTT.

This chain links TRBV4-1 with TRBJ2-3, with 8 bases matching TRBD2. Germline V lookup: CDR1 MGHRA, CDR2 YSYEKL. V lost 0 bases and J lost 1; bases outside the gene matches: 0. CDR3 length: 15 residues. CDR3 protein: CASSQDGGGTDTQYF. The CDR3 coding sequence is TGCGCCAGCAGCCAAGACGGGGGGGGCACAGATACGCAGTATTTT.

This chain links TRBV20-1 with TRBJ2-1, with 10 positions matching TRBD2. Germline-derived CDR1 and CDR2 are DFQATT and SNEGSKA (reference sequence). The junction had 4 bases not matched to a gene; V was cut back by 6 bases and J by 2 bases. The CDR3 contains 14 residues. The CDR3 sequence is CSADLAGAYNEQFF. The CDR3 region has the DNA TGCAGTGCGGATCTAGCGGGAGCCTACAATGAGCAGTTCTTC.

This clone has just a few counts. The V gene is TRBV6-1, the J gene TRBJ2-3; 9 nucleotides line up with TRBD1. CDR1 is MNHNS, CDR2 SASEGT, per germline. The CDR3 is 14 residues long. Trimming at V came to 7 bases and at J to 1 base, leaving 3 bases not matched to a gene. For the CDR3, the DNA is TGTGCCAGCAAAAGGACAGGGGGCACAGATACGCAGTATTTT. This gives the protein CASKRTGGTDTQYF.

This clone is medium-sized by share. The chain uses TRBV4-3 and TRBJ1-2, with D tentatively TRBD1 (5 bases). V lost 1 base, J lost 6 bases, and 12 bases lay in between. The length of the CDR3 is 14 residues. The V gene's germline CDR1 is LGHNA and CDR2 YSLEER. The CDR3 bases are TGCGCCAGCAGCCAAGGCAGGGTTGTGGATGGCTACACCTTC. Amino acids: CASSQGRVVDGYTF.